This entry is about one T cell receptor (beta chain). This sample is part of a study of blood T cell repertoires in COVID-19. Study-wide context: The United States, Italy and Spain supplied acute and convalescent COVID-19 samples. T cells, B-cell-depleted T cells, or PBMCs supplied cDNA or gDNA.

TCRdb's copy holds only in-frame clones and misses some; the assay was immunoSEQ multiplex PCR. The sample comprises approximately 150,000 clones, 80% of which are singletons, and approximately 3.5% rests with the top ten. Trimming removed 5 bases from V and 2 bases from J, with 6 bases in between. CDR3 size: 11 residues. CDR1 is SQVTM and CDR2 is ANQGSEA in the germline V gene. The TCR comes from a man in his 70s who had recovered from COVID-19. The specimen sequenced was peripheral blood. This chain joins TRBV29-1 and TRBJ1-2; D gene uncertain. This chain's CDR3 is CSVILNYGYTF. As DNA, the CDR3 is TGCAGCGTTATACTAAACTATGGCTACACCTTC.